The 9 T cell receptor beta chains below all came from one sample that was sequenced in a study of OX40 agonist ivuxolimab in advanced cancers. Preparation of the library involved the immunoSEQ multiplex PCR assay. What TCRdb holds here is the immuneACCESS table cut down to in-frame rearrangements. Part of the clones is not present; checked against another copy, under half of the missing clones reflect an unresolved V gene, and the others are unexplained. Here the sample has about 73,000 clones; about nine tenths occur a single time. Together, the top ten hold 0.7% to 1% of the sample. The source material was CD4+ or CD8+ T cells sorted from blood, sampled in a trial of the OX40 agonist ivuxolimab. The receptors shown here come from an adult with an advanced solid tumor such as melanoma, head and neck, liver or kidney cancer.

This clone was observed a few times. J is TRBJ2-4 and V is TRBV7-9; 8 positions match TRBD2. V was pared by 5 bases and J by 10 bases, with 7 bases of the junction left unmatched. The CDR3 has 13 residues. Germline V lookup: CDR1 SEHNR, CDR2 FQNEAQ (reference sequence). CDR3 DNA sequence: TGTGCCAGCAGCAGAGGGACTAGTGGAATTCAGTACTTC. Encoded protein: CASSRGTSGIQYF.

The chain combines TRBV30 with TRBJ2-7, with TRBD2 as a possible D gene (5 bases). Deletions cut 0 bases from V and 6 bases from J, with 6 bases between. Germline V gene lookup returns CDR1 GTSNPN and CDR2 SVGIG (reference sequence). The CDR3 is made up of 11 amino acids. The CDR3 region has the DNA TGTGCCTGGAGTGTACGGGGCGAGCAGTACTTC. Translating it yields CAWSVRGEQYF. Drawing the rest from reference TRBV30 and TRBJ2-7, the complete variable domain is SQTIHQWPATLVQPVGSPLSLECTVEGTSNPNLYWYRQAAGRGLQLLFYSVGIGQISSEVPQNLSASRPQDRQFILSSKKLLLSDSGFYLCAWSVRGEQYFGPGTRLTVT.

V gene TRBV18 combines with J gene TRBJ1-4; D not certain. V was trimmed by 2 bases and J by 0 bases, leaving 10 bases between them. This CDR3 is built from 16 residues. The germline V gene encodes CDR1 KGHSH and CDR2 LQKENI. CDR3 sequence: CASSPSALATNEKLFF. In DNA form, the CDR3 reads TGTGCCAGCTCACCAAGTGCACTTGCAACTAATGAAAAACTGTTTTTT.

The genes are TRBV28 and TRBJ1-5; 7 nucleotides line up with TRBD1. The CDR3 runs 14 residues. Germline trimming cut 8 bases from V and 6 bases from J; bases unmatched to any gene: 10. From germline, CDR1 is MDHEN and CDR2 SYDVKM. In DNA, the CDR3 is TGTGCCAGCTCCTCGACAGGGTTAATTCAGCCCCAGCATTTT. Encoded protein: CASSSTGLIQPQHF.

The V gene is TRBV5-1, the J gene TRBJ1-1, with D unclear. The CDR3 covers 14 residues. Germline V gene sequence: CDR1 SGHRS, CDR2 YFSETQ. V lost 4 bases and J lost 0, with 10 bases in between. CDR3: CASSQSWLNTEAFF. Written as DNA, the CDR3 is TGCGCCAGCAGCCAGTCATGGTTGAACACTGAAGCTTTCTTT.

This clone has a handful of counts. This chain joins TRBV9 and TRBJ1-5; 7 bases align to TRBD1. There are 12 residues in the CDR3. Germline CDR1 SGDLS, CDR2 YYNGEE. J gave up 6 bases and V 4 bases, and 1 base lay outside the gene matches. DNA of the CDR3: TGTGCCAGCAGCCCAGGGGGTCAGCCCCAGCATTTT. Amino acids: CASSPGGQPQHF.

This chain uses TRBV11-2 with TRBJ2-5; maybe TRBD2 (5 bases). The J call may be in error: the DNA end matches TRBJ2-7 better. The CDR3 contains 14 residues. CDR1 is SGHAT, CDR2 FQNNGV, per germline. The CDR3 nucleotides read TGTGCCAGCCGCCCGAGCGGAGGAGCCTACGAGCAGTACTTC. Its translation is CASRPSGGAYEQYF.

This rearrangement joins TRBV6-6 to TRBJ2-1, with TRBD1 matching over 7 bases. V lost 2 bases and J lost 4; bases outside the gene matches: 5. CDR1 is MNHNY and CDR2 is SVGAGI in the germline V gene (reference sequence). The CDR3 totals 15 residues. For the CDR3, the DNA is TGTGCCAGCAGTTACAATCAGGGGGTATACAATGAGCAGTTCTTC. Translated, it gives CASSYNQGVYNEQFF.

V and J are TRBV5-1 and TRBJ2-1; 9 positions match TRBD2. CDR3 size: 15 residues. J gave up 4 bases and V 3 bases, and 5 bases lay outside the gene matches. The germline V gene encodes CDR1 SGHRS and CDR2 YFSETQ. CDR3: CASSSHTSGYNEQFF. In DNA form, the CDR3 reads TGCGCCAGCAGCTCCCATACTAGCGGGTACAATGAGCAGTTCTTC.